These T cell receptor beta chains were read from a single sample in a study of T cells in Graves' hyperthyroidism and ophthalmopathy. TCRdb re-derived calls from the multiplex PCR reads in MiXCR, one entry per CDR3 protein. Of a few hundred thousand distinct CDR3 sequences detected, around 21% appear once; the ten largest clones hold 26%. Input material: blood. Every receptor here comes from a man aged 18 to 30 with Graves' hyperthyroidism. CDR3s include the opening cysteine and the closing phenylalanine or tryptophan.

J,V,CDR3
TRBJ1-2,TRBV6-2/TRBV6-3,CASRAAGNYGYTF
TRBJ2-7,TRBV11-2,CASSSPQTSGGGYEQYF
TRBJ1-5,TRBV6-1,CASKTRGGQPQHF
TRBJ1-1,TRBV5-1,CASSLDSLSTEAFF
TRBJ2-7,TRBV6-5,CASSYGGGAEEQYF
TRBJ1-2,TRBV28,CASRGEFNYGYTF
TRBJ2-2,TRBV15,CATSRGSRVNTGELFF
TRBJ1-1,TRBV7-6,CASRPEGRTEAFF
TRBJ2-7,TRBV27,CASSLGLGYEQYF
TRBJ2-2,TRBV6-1,CASSALTGSAGELFF
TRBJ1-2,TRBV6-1,CASSEARALGQWPNYGYTF
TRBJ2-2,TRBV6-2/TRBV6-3,CASTRGLGSTGELFF
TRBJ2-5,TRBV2,CASSEANQGLETQYF
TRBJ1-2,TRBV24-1,CATSDLPRGSGYTF
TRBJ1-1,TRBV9,CASSPPGGAEAFF
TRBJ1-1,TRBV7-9,CASNTQGNTEAFF
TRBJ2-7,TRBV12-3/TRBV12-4,CASSRDDWEQYF
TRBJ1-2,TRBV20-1,CSARDLGRTEGYTF
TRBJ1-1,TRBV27,CASSFVESGNTEAFF
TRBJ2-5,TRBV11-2,CASSLLGFPGWETQYF
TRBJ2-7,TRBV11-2,CASSSQGGFPYEQYF
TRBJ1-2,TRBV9,CASSVEQTGLTYGYTF
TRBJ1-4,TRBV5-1,CASSWGQGGQNEKLFF
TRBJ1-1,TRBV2,CASLLVGIAFF
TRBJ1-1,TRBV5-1,CASTRRGGTEAFF